The rows below give T cell receptor beta chains drawn from one sample of a study of blood T cell repertoires in COVID-19. Profiling relied on immunoSEQ multiplex PCR, and the TCRdb table lists in-frame clones only, not all of them. The repertoire holds under 40,000 clones, with 90% to 95% as singletons. The specimen was peripheral blood. The source of these receptors is a human donor with active COVID-19. The donor label of this sample is uncertain. Both conserved end residues are part of each CDR3. Each record gives: clone size, D gene, CDR3 length, J gene, V gene, CDR3 protein, CDR3 DNA. D genes are given only for firm matches. Some rows have no size entry. The others give once, few or many, or a class for an expanded clone.

once TRBD2 19 TRBJ2-3 TRBV28 CASSLPPFGLAGVGDTQYF TGTGCCAGCAGTTTACCACCATTCGGACTAGCGGGAGTAGGAGATACGCAGTATTTT
NA TRBD2 15 TRBJ2-1 TRBV7-2 CASSLGSGGASEQFF TGTGCCAGCAGCTTAGGTAGCGGGGGGGCTAGTGAGCAGTTCTTC
NA TRBD1 13 TRBJ2-3 TRBV18 CASSLGQGDTQYF TGTGCCAGCTCACTCGGACAGGGGGATACGCAGTATTTT
NA TRBD2 13 TRBJ2-1 TRBV3-1/TRBV3-2 CASSQVAGAEQFF TGTGCCAGCAGCCAAGTAGCGGGGGCTGAGCAGTTCTTC
NA NA 13 TRBJ2-1 TRBV27 CASSAGQYNEQFF TGTGCCAGCAGTGCGGGACAGTACAATGAGCAGTTCTTC
NA NA 13 TRBJ2-5 TRBV11-2 CASSLRLDETQYF TGTGCCAGCAGCTTACGACTAGACGAGACCCAGTACTTC
NA NA 13 TRBJ1-1 TRBV10-3 CAIRPGSASEAFF TGTGCCATCAGGCCAGGTAGCGCCTCTGAAGCTTTCTTT
NA TRBD2 16 TRBJ2-3 TRBV7-2 CASSPSGTGNTDTQYF TGTGCCAGCAGCCCTAGCGGCACGGGGAATACAGATACGCAGTATTTT
NA TRBD1 14 TRBJ2-7 TRBV28 CASSLDRGNDEQYF TGTGCCAGCAGTCTGGACAGGGGTAATGACGAGCAGTACTTC
NA NA 13 TRBJ1-1 TRBV12-3/TRBV12-4 CASSQPSGGEAFF TGTGCCAGCAGTCAACCCTCCGGGGGGGAAGCTTTCTTT
NA TRBD1 14 TRBJ2-2 TRBV11-3 CASKGAPNTGELFF TGTGCCAGCAAGGGGGCGCCGAACACCGGGGAGCTGTTTTTT
NA TRBD2 15 TRBJ2-1 TRBV7-8 CASSPGLAGSFEQFF TGTGCCAGCAGCCCTGGACTAGCGGGAAGTTTTGAGCAGTTCTTC
NA TRBD2 17 TRBJ2-1 TRBV5-4 CASSQSSGGRSYNEQFF TGTGCCAGCAGCCAGTCTAGCGGGGGCCGCTCCTACAATGAGCAGTTCTTC
once NA 9 TRBJ2-7 TRBV7-8 CASSSPPVF TGTGCCAGCAGCTCCCCCCCCGTTTTC
NA NA 16 TRBJ2-7 TRBV5-1 CASSLDPAGGSYEQYF TGCGCCAGCAGCTTGGATCCGGCCGGGGGTTCCTACGAGCAGTACTTC
NA NA 15 TRBJ2-6 TRBV18 CASSPGSSGANVLTF TGTGCCAGCTCACCAGGGAGCTCTGGGGCCAACGTCCTGACTTTC
once TRBD1 16 TRBJ2-4 TRBV23-1 CASPSPGTADRSIQYF TGCGCCAGCCCCTCCCCCGGGACAGCGGATCGGAGCATTCAGTACTTC
NA NA 14 TRBJ1-1 TRBV9 CATSPGSMNTEAFF TGTGCCACCTCCCCGGGGTCCATGAACACTGAAGCTTTCTTT
NA NA 11 TRBJ2-1 TRBV25-1 CASSEPNEQFF TGTGCCAGCAGTGAACCAAATGAGCAGTTCTTC
NA TRBD2 17 TRBJ2-5 TRBV5-4 CASSLGTSGGALETQYF TGTGCCAGCAGCCTTGGGACTAGCGGGGGGGCCTTGGAGACCCAGTACTTC
NA TRBD2 13 TRBJ2-1 TRBV12-3/TRBV12-4 CASSLGGSNEQFF TGTGCCAGCAGTTTAGGCGGGAGTAATGAGCAGTTCTTC
NA NA 13 TRBJ1-6 TRBV2 CASSREVNSPLHF TGTGCCAGCAGTCGGGAGGTGAATTCACCCCTCCACTTT
NA TRBD1 13 TRBJ1-2 TRBV10-3 CAISSDRYYGYTF TGTGCCATCAGTTCGGACAGGTACTATGGCTACACCTTC
NA NA 14 TRBJ1-2 TRBV2 CASNGQTVSYGYTF TGTGCCAGCAACGGGCAGACAGTAAGTTATGGCTACACCTTC
once NA 13 TRBJ1-1 TRBV18 CASSGQLNTEAFF TGTGCCAGCTCTGGACAGTTGAACACTGAAGCTTTCTTT
NA NA 15 TRBJ1-6 TRBV18 CASSPQRGYNSPLHF TGTGCCAGCTCACCTCAGAGGGGGTATAATTCACCCCTCCACTTT
NA NA 16 TRBJ2-7 TRBV10-1 CASDPDGAGAPYEQYF TGCGCCAGCGACCCCGACGGGGCGGGGGCCCCCTACGAGCAGTACTTC
NA NA 13 TRBJ2-1 TRBV2 CASSPRRSGLQFF TGTGCCAGCAGTCCGAGGAGGAGCGGTTTGCAGTTCTTC
NA NA 17 TRBJ2-6 TRBV5-6 CASSLEKWSSGANVLTF TGTGCCAGCAGCTTGGAAAAGTGGAGCTCTGGGGCCAACGTCCTGACTTTC
NA TRBD1 16 TRBJ1-4 TRBV28 CASKLPGQGAREKLFF TGTGCCAGCAAGTTGCCCGGACAGGGGGCTCGGGAAAAACTGTTTTTT
NA NA 16 TRBJ2-4 TRBV28 CASSPVRAIAKNIQYF TGTGCCAGCAGCCCCGTGAGGGCTATAGCCAAAAACATTCAGTACTTC
NA TRBD2 15 TRBJ2-7 TRBV5-6 CASSLKPTSTYEQYF TGTGCCAGCAGCTTGAAGCCGACTAGCACCTACGAGCAGTACTTC
NA NA 15 TRBJ1-5 TRBV19 CASSIATRGKQPQHF TGTGCCAGTAGTATAGCGACACGGGGGAAACAGCCCCAGCATTTT
NA NA 14 TRBJ2-1 TRBV14 CASSQVSAYNEQFF TGTGCCAGCAGCCAAGTTAGCGCATACAATGAGCAGTTCTTC
NA NA 14 TRBJ1-5 TRBV7-2 CASSPRDSNQPQHF TGTGCCAGCAGCCCCCGGGATAGCAATCAGCCCCAGCATTTT
NA NA 16 TRBJ1-2 TRBV2 CASRGGARSLNYGYTF TGTGCCAGCAGGGGGGGGGCTCGCTCCCTTAACTATGGCTACACCTTC
NA NA 11 TRBJ1-5 TRBV12-3/TRBV12-4 CASSVGQPQHF TGTGCCAGCAGTGTCGGTCAGCCCCAGCATTTT
few TRBD1 15 TRBJ2-7 TRBV19 CASSIGQGAAYEQYF TGTGCCAGTAGTATAGGTCAGGGGGCGGCCTACGAGCAGTACTTC
NA TRBD1 18 TRBJ1-5 TRBV27 CASSPAGQGVLGNQPQHF TGTGCCAGCAGTCCTGCGGGACAGGGGGTCCTGGGCAATCAGCCCCAGCATTTT
NA NA 19 TRBJ2-7 TRBV3-1/TRBV3-2 CASSQELYRGQTSSYEQYF TGTGCCAGCAGCCAAGAGTTATATAGGGGACAAACAAGCTCCTACGAGCAGTACTTC